This is a list of T cell receptor beta chains from one sample in a study of T cell responses to AZD1222 COVID-19 vaccine. Assay: immunoSEQ multiplex PCR; the TCRdb copy retains only in-frame clones and omits some. Here the sample spans some 89,000 clones, over 75% being singletons. The sequencing here drew on peripheral blood, taken on day 0 of MenACWY control vaccination. These TCRs come from an adult in good health. Both conserved end residues are part of each CDR3. A D gene is named only where the DNA matches it firmly. The size field is filled for only some rows; it gives once, few, many or a size class.

j_call d_call cdr3_length v_call clone_size cdr3_aa cdr3_nt
TRBJ2-3 - 11 TRBV5-6 once CASRRTDTQYF TGTGCCAGCAGAAGGACAGATACGCAGTATTTT
TRBJ2-7 - 12 TRBV11-2 once CASSLPGGEQYF TGTGCCAGCAGCCTCCCTGGGGGCGAGCAGTACTTC
TRBJ2-7 - 14 TRBV28 - CASSLWTGPSEQYF TGTGCCAGCAGTTTATGGACAGGTCCCTCCGAGCAGTACTTC
TRBJ2-7 TRBD2 15 TRBV6-1 - CASSEEASGSYEQYF TGTGCCAGCAGTGAAGAGGCTAGCGGGTCCTACGAGCAGTACTTC
TRBJ1-6 TRBD1 13 TRBV2 - CASWDRVDSPLHF TGTGCCAGCTGGGACAGGGTCGATTCACCCCTCCACTTT
TRBJ2-3 TRBD2 16 TRBV3-1/TRBV3-2 - CASSLLAGISTDTQYF TGTGCCAGCAGCCTCCTAGCGGGAATTAGCACAGATACGCAGTATTTT
TRBJ2-1 TRBD1 12 TRBV11-3 - CASSPTGNEQFF TGTGCCAGCAGCCCGACAGGGAATGAGCAGTTCTTC
TRBJ2-5 - 13 TRBV3-1/TRBV3-2 - CASSLEAGETQYF TGTGCCAGCAGCCTAGAGGCCGGAGAGACCCAGTACTTC
TRBJ2-1 TRBD2 17 TRBV24-1 few CATSDSGTSGEYNEQFF TGTGCCACCAGTGATTCCGGGACTAGCGGGGAATACAATGAGCAGTTCTTC
TRBJ2-7 - 17 TRBV11-2 - CASSLGVVWGTNYEQYF TGTGCCAGCAGCTTAGGTGTTGTTTGGGGTACCAACTACGAGCAGTACTTC
TRBJ2-1 - 15 TRBV2 - CASSDGTGLYNEQFF TGTGCCAGCAGTGATGGCACAGGGTTATACAATGAGCAGTTCTTC
TRBJ2-3 TRBD2 15 TRBV7-7 - CASSEGSGRTDTQYF TGTGCCAGCAGCGAAGGGAGCGGGAGGACAGATACGCAGTATTTT
TRBJ2-3 TRBD2 16 TRBV7-3 - CASSTGLAPSTDTQYF TGTGCCAGCAGCACCGGACTAGCGCCCTCCACAGATACGCAGTATTTT
TRBJ2-7 - 11 TRBV30 - CAWNRGYEQYF TGTGCCTGGAATCGCGGCTACGAGCAGTACTTC
TRBJ2-3 - 16 TRBV6-2/TRBV6-3 - CASSSLGEGRDDTQYF TGTGCCAGCAGTTCTTTGGGAGAGGGGCGAGATGATACGCAGTATTTT
TRBJ1-5 - 11 TRBV19 - CASSRGGPQHF TGTGCCAGTAGCAGGGGAGGGCCCCAGCATTTT
TRBJ2-7 TRBD1 14 TRBV6-5 - CASSPTGPTYEQYF TGTGCCAGCAGCCCGACAGGGCCGACCTACGAGCAGTACTTC
TRBJ2-5 TRBD2 16 TRBV7-2 - CASSPWTRSLGETQYF TGTGCCAGCAGCCCCTGGACTAGGTCCCTTGGGGAGACCCAGTACTTC
TRBJ2-7 - 15 TRBV6-2/TRBV6-3 - CASSYSRQGSYEQYF TGTGCCAGCAGTTACTCTCGGCAGGGGTCCTACGAGCAGTACTTC
TRBJ1-2 TRBD1 13 TRBV6-1 - CASSETGDYGYTF TGTGCCAGCAGTGAAACAGGGGACTATGGCTACACCTTC
TRBJ1-6 TRBD1 17 TRBV24-1 few CATSDRNSGQGNSPLHF TGTGCCACCAGTGATCGTAACTCGGGACAGGGGAATTCACCCCTCCACTTT
TRBJ2-1 - 15 TRBV6-4 - CASSDPGSSASSKFF TGTGCCAGCAGTGACCCAGGGTCTAGCGCCAGCAGCAAGTTCTTC
TRBJ2-1 - 14 TRBV27 - CASSLGDGPNEQFF TGTGCCAGCAGTTTAGGGGACGGACCTAATGAGCAGTTCTTC
TRBJ2-1 TRBD2 16 TRBV6-1 - CASSVDGAGNLNEQFF TGTGCCAGCAGTGTCGATGGAGCGGGAAACCTCAATGAGCAGTTCTTC
TRBJ2-6 - 16 TRBV24-1 - CATSDTTESGANVLTF TGTGCCACCAGTGATACTACAGAGTCTGGGGCCAACGTCCTGACTTTC
TRBJ2-2 - 14 TRBV28 - CASTPPGNTGELFF TGTGCCAGCACCCCCCCCGGGAACACCGGGGAGCTGTTTTTT
TRBJ1-6 TRBD1 14 TRBV5-1 - CASSSTGNNSPLHF TGCGCCAGCAGCTCGACAGGGAATAATTCACCCCTCCACTTT
TRBJ1-6 TRBD1 14 TRBV28 - CASSRATGGSPLHF TGTGCCAGCAGTCGGGCAACAGGGGGTTCACCCCTCCACTTT
TRBJ2-2 TRBD1 15 TRBV10-3 - CAITGGQGNTGELFF TGTGCCATCACGGGGGGACAGGGGAACACCGGGGAGCTGTTTTTT
TRBJ2-1 TRBD2 15 TRBV3-1/TRBV3-2 - CASSPWTSAHNEQFF TGTGCCAGCAGCCCCTGGACTAGCGCCCACAATGAGCAGTTCTTC
TRBJ2-7 TRBD1 15 TRBV10-3 - CAISEPGQGAHEQYF TGTGCCATCAGTGAACCGGGACAGGGGGCCCACGAGCAGTACTTC
TRBJ1-4 - 13 TRBV5-6 - CASSSADRAGEFF TGTGCCAGCAGCTCCGCGGATAGGGCAGGGGAGTTTTTT
TRBJ1-2 TRBD1 17 TRBV15 - CATSRDWQGAINYGYTF TGTGCCACCAGCAGAGATTGGCAGGGGGCGATAAACTATGGCTACACCTTC
TRBJ1-1 - 11 TRBV30 few CAWSASRGAFF TGTGCCTGGAGTGCGTCGCGGGGGGCTTTCTTT
TRBJ2-1 TRBD2 13 TRBV5-1 - CASSLLADNEQFF TGCGCCAGCAGCTTGCTAGCGGACAATGAGCAGTTCTTC
TRBJ1-1 - 14 TRBV10-1 few CASSDGGTNTEAFF TGCGCCAGCAGTGACGGAGGGACGAACACTGAAGCTTTCTTT
TRBJ2-1 TRBD1 14 TRBV28 - CATRSGGNRDEQFF TGTGCCACCCGCTCAGGGGGTAATCGGGATGAGCAGTTCTTC
TRBJ1-5 - 13 TRBV30 - CAPGHLEKGPQHF TGTGCCCCTGGACACCTGGAGAAGGGGCCCCAGCATTTT
TRBJ1-3 - 16 TRBV5-1 - CASSLGPLGSGNTIYF TGCGCCAGCAGCTTGGGCCCCCTTGGCTCTGGAAACACCATATATTTT
TRBJ2-2 - 14 TRBV9 - CASSAVLNTGELFF TGTGCCAGCAGCGCGGTACTCAACACCGGGGAGCTGTTTTTT
TRBJ2-1 - 17 TRBV19 - CASSMTQGVRGGNEQFF TGTGCCAGTAGTATGACCCAGGGCGTACGTGGGGGCAATGAGCAGTTCTTC